The 14 T cell receptor beta chains below all came from one sample that was sequenced in a study of cytomegalovirus exposure and HLA in healthy donors (dated by TCRdb to about 2017). Receptor amplification or capture employed the immunoSEQ multiplex PCR assay. For the multiplex PCR, a mixture combining 60 forward primers for TCR Vbeta segments and 13 reverse primers for TCR Jbeta segments was used. TCRdb mirrors the immuneACCESS table, restricted to in-frame sequences. Some clones are absent from its copies; in checked studies, under half trace to an unresolved V gene, and the reason for the others is unknown. The sample has around 120,000 clones on record, roughly 80% of them singletons. The ten largest make up approximately 8.8% of the sample. Sequences were obtained from PBMCs. Receptors originate from a female donor in good health and CMV-seropositive.

The chain uses TRBV18 and TRBJ1-2, with 8 bases lining up with TRBD1. The germline gives CDR1 KGHSH, CDR2 LQKENI. This CDR3 is 19 amino acids long. Trimming at V came to 4 bases and at J to 0 bases, leaving 16 bases not matched to a gene. CDR3 nucleotides: TGTGCCAGCTCACTGAACCCCCCGACAGGGGCGGAAGCTAACTATGGCTACACCTTC. Amino acids: CASSLNPPTGAEANYGYTF.

The rearrangement links TRBV6-1 to TRBJ1-2, with TRBD1 matching over 7 bases. The CDR3 has 16 residues. Germline CDR1 reads MNHNS; CDR2 reads SASEGT. The trim removed 4 bases at V and 1 base at J, leaving 9 bases unmatched. CDR3 sequence (DNA): TGTGCCAGCAGTGGCAGGACAGGCCGGGGTAACTATGGCTACACCTTC. Protein product: CASSGRTGRGNYGYTF.

This chain uses TRBV6-5 with TRBJ2-3; D is uncertain. Germline V gene data show CDR1 as MNHEY and CDR2 as SVGAGI. The CDR3 has 13 amino acids. V gave up 2 bases and J gave up 5 bases, with 8 bases separating them. The CDR3 protein is CASSYATRDTQYF. The DNA for the CDR3 is TGTGCCAGCAGTTACGCCACACGAGATACGCAGTATTTT.

The chain uses TRBV30 and TRBJ1-5, with D possibly TRBD1 on 6 matching bases. The germline V and J ends were trimmed by 0 bases and 5 bases, with 11 bases remaining between them. The germline CDR1 and CDR2 sequences are GTSNPN and SVGIG (reference sequence). The CDR3 sequence is 14 residues long. The CDR3, as DNA: TGTGCCTGGAGTGTATTCAGGGGTGATCAGCCCCAGCATTTT. Translated, it gives CAWSVFRGDQPQHF.

The chain carries TRBV27 and TRBJ1-1, with D unclear. There are 13 residues in the CDR3. The V end lost 2 bases, the J end lost 1 base, and 5 bases lay between the germline ends. Germline CDR1 MNHEY, CDR2 SMNVEV (reference sequence). CDR3 sequence reads: CASSLTPNTEAFF. Written as DNA, the CDR3 is TGTGCCAGCAGTTTAACACCGAACACTGAAGCTTTCTTT.

Remarks on this clone: Germline is not matched at one junction end, which may reflect a read error. The chain recombines TRBV7-9 with TRBJ1-5, with D possibly TRBD1 on 5 matching bases. CDR1 SEHNR and CDR2 FQNEAQ come from the germline V gene (reference sequence). CDR3 size: 15 residues. In nucleotides, the CDR3 is TGTGCCAGCAGCTTAAGCGGGGCCAGCAATCAGTCCCAGCATTTT. The encoded protein is CASSLSGASNQSQHF.

The chain carries TRBV18 and TRBJ2-6, with D unresolved. Trimming removed 3 bases at V and 1 base at J, with 7 bases between. In germline, CDR1 is KGHSH, CDR2 LQKENI. This CDR3 spans 15 amino acids. The CDR3 sequence: CASSPLQSGANVLTF. The CDR3 DNA sequence: TGTGCCAGCTCACCCTTGCAGTCTGGGGCCAACGTCCTGACTTTC.

The CDR3 region has the DNA TGCGCCAGCAGCTTCACGGAGACAGGGGGGAATCAGCCCCAGCATTTT. This gives the protein CASSFTETGGNQPQHF. The chain is built from TRBV5-1 and TRBJ1-5; 9 positions match TRBD1. Germline CDR1 and CDR2: SGHRS and YFSETQ. Losses at the gene ends were 2 bases for V and 4 bases for J; bases not matched to a gene: 7. The CDR3 length is 16 residues.

This clone has just one count. The V call is TRBV10-3, the J call TRBJ2-3; 10 bases map to TRBD1. After removal of 2 bases from V and 6 bases from J, the junction contained 5 bases not matched to a gene. Germline V gene sequence: CDR1 ENHRY, CDR2 SYGVKD. The CDR3 has 15 residues. The CDR3 bases are TGTGCCATCAGTGAGAGGGACAGGGGAGTTGATACGCAGTATTTT. As protein: CAISERDRGVDTQYF.

The J gene is TRBJ2-7, the V gene TRBV5-1; the match to TRBD1 covers 8 bases. The CDR3 has 13 amino acids. The V gene's germline CDR1 is SGHRS and CDR2 YFSETQ. Trimming at V came to 4 bases and at J to 6 bases, leaving 6 bases not matched to a gene. The CDR3, as DNA: TGCGCCAGCAGCGCGGACAGGGTAGGCGAGCAGTACTTC. This gives the protein CASSADRVGEQYF.

The chain couples TRBV7-2 to TRBJ2-5, with 7 bases aligning to TRBD1. The CDR3 consists of 14 residues. Germline values: CDR1 SGHTA, CDR2 FQGNSA. The trim removed 5 bases at V and 2 bases at J, leaving 5 bases unmatched. CDR3 residues: CASSLQGVQETQYF. The CDR3, as DNA: TGTGCCAGCAGCCTTCAGGGGGTACAAGAGACCCAGTACTTC.

This clone was recorded once. The V and J genes are TRBV2 and TRBJ2-5, with D possibly being TRBD2 (6 bases). CDR1 is SNHLY and CDR2 is FYNNEI in the germline V gene. The CDR3 is 15 residues long. V lost 5 bases, J lost 6 bases, and 19 bases lay in between. In nucleotides, the CDR3 is TGTGCCAGCAGTAGCCAGGGACTCCGAGATCAGACCCAGTACTTC. Its protein product is CASSSQGLRDQTQYF.

CDR3 bases: TGTGCCATCAGTGAGACAAGAGGAATGACCCAGCATTTT. This encodes CAISETRGMTQHF. The chain carries TRBV10-3 and TRBJ1-5, with unresolved D. The V gene lost 2 bases and the J gene lost 11 bases, with 13 bases spanning the gap. Germline V gene lookup returns CDR1 ENHRY and CDR2 SYGVKD. This CDR3 is 13 amino acids long.

This chain connects TRBV6-1 to TRBJ2-3, with no clear D. The length of the CDR3 is 12 residues. Germline V gene data show CDR1 as MNHNS and CDR2 as SASEGT. Trimming pared 6 bases from V and 2 bases from J, leaving 6 bases between. In DNA, the CDR3 is TGTGCCAGCAGCGTAAACACAGATACGCAGTATTTT. Translated: CASSVNTDTQYF.